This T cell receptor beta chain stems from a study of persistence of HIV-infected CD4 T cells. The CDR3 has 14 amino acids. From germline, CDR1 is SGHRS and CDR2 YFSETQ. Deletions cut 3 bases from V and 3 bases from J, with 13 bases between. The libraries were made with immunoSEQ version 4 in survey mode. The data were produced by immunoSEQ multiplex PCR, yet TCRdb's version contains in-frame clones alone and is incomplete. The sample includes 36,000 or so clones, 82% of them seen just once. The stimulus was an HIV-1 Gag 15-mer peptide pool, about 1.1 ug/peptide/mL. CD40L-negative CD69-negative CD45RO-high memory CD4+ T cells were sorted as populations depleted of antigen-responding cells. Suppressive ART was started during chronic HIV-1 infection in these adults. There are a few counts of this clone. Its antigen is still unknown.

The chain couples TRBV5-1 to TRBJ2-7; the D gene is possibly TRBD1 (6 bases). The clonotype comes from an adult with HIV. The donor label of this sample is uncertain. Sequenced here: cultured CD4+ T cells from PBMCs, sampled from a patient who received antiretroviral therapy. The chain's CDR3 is CASSSGQFDYEQYF. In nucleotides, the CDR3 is TGCGCCAGCAGCTCTGGACAGTTCGACTACGAGCAGTACTTC.